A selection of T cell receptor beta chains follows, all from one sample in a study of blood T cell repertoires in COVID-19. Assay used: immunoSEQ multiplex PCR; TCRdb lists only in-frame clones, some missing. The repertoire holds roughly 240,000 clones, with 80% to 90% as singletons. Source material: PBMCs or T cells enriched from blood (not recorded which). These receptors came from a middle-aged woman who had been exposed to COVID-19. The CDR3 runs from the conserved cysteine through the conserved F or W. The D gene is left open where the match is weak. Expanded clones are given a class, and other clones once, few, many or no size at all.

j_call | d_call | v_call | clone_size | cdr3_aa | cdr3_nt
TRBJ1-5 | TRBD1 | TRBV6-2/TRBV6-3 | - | CASSTTGGGQPQHF | TGTGCCAGCAGTACAACAGGGGGGGGACAGCCCCAGCATTTT
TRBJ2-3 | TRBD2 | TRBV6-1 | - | CASSESPGGFGTDTQYF | TGTGCCAGCAGTGAAAGCCCGGGAGGGTTTGGCACAGATACGCAGTATTTT
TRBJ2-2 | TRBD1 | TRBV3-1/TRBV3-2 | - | CASSQDGGDRGDTGELFF | TGTGCCAGCAGCCAAGATGGTGGGGACAGGGGGGACACCGGGGAGCTGTTTTTT
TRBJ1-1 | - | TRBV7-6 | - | CASSPRPSGTEAFF | TGTGCCAGCAGCCCCCGGCCCAGCGGCACTGAAGCTTTCTTT
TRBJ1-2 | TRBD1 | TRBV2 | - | CASRDGTGRLEGYTF | TGTGCCAGCAGAGACGGGACAGGGAGGCTTGAGGGCTACACCTTC
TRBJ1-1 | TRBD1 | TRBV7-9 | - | CASSAGTGGARLSTEAFF | TGTGCCAGCAGCGCGGGGACAGGAGGGGCCCGGTTGAGCACTGAAGCTTTCTTT
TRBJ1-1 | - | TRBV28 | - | CASSAANTEAFF | TGTGCCAGCAGTGCGGCGAACACTGAAGCTTTCTTT
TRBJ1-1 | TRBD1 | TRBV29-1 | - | CSVGDSLGAFF | TGCAGCGTTGGGGACAGCCTCGGGGCTTTCTTT
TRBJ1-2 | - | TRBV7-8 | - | CASSHGPLTEGYGYTF | TGTGCCAGCAGCCATGGCCCCTTGACTGAAGGCTATGGCTACACCTTC
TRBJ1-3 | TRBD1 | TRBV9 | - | CASSLYDRVGRSSGNTIYF | TGTGCCAGCAGCTTATATGACAGGGTTGGAAGGAGCTCTGGAAACACCATATATTTT
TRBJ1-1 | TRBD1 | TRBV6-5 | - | CASSLGTGEMAFF | TGTGCCAGCAGTTTAGGGACAGGGGAGATGGCTTTCTTT
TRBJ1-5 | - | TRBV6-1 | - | CASSEPTGYSNQPQHF | TGTGCCAGCAGTGAACCGACAGGTTATAGCAATCAGCCCCAGCATTTT
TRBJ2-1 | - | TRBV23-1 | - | CASAPHNEQFF | TGCGCCAGCGCGCCCCACAATGAGCAGTTCTTC
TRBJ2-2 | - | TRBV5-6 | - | CASSFQGGTGELFF | TGTGCCAGCAGCTTCCAGGGTGGCACCGGGGAGCTGTTTTTT
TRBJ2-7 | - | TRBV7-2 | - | CASSLVPDSDYEQYF | TGTGCCAGCAGCTTAGTCCCCGACAGCGACTACGAGCAGTACTTC
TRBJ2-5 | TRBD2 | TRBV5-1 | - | CASSSSLRGGQETQYF | TGCGCCAGCAGCTCGTCTTTGCGGGGGGGCCAGGAGACCCAGTACTTC
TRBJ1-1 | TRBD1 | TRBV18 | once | CASSEQSTGVDTEAFF | TGTGCCAGCTCAGAGCAATCAACAGGGGTCGACACTGAAGCTTTCTTT
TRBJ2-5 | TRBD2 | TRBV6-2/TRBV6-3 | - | CASSSSSGGVETQYF | TGTGCCAGCAGTTCGTCTAGCGGGGGGGTAGAGACCCAGTACTTC
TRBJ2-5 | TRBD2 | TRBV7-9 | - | CASSRGLAGAQETQYF | TGTGCCAGCAGTCGAGGACTAGCGGGGGCTCAAGAGACCCAGTACTTC
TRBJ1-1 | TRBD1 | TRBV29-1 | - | CSVGVTGVNTEAFF | TGCAGCGTTGGGGTAACAGGGGTAAACACTGAAGCTTTCTTT
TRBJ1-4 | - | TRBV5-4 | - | CASSLVMDSRNEKLFF | TGTGCCAGCAGCTTGGTGATGGACAGCCGGAATGAAAAACTGTTTTTT
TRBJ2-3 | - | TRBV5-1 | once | CASSTPGSSTDTQYF | TGCGCCAGCAGCACCCCGGGAAGCAGCACAGATACGCAGTATTTT
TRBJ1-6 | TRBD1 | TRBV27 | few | CASRPGQGAMGSSPLHF | TGTGCCAGCAGGCCAGGACAGGGGGCGATGGGATCGTCACCCCTCCACTTT
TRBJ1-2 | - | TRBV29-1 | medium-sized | CSVQGLRGGYTF | TGCAGCGTTCAGGGGCTCCGGGGTGGCTACACCTTC
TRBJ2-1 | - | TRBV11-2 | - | CASSLDRGYNEQFF | TGTGCCAGCAGCTTAGATCGGGGGTACAATGAGCAGTTCTTC
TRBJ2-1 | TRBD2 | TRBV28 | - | CASSTSGGSYNEQFF | TGTGCCAGCAGCACCTCCGGGGGGAGTTACAATGAGCAGTTCTTC
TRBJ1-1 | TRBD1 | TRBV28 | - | CASSSFTGALSAGPEAFF | TGTGCCAGCAGTTCTTTCACAGGGGCGTTAAGCGCGGGCCCCGAAGCTTTCTTT
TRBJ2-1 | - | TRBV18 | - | CASSQDGVGEQFF | TGTGCCAGCTCACAAGACGGAGTTGGTGAGCAGTTCTTC
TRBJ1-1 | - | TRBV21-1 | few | CASKPQGARKTEAFF | TGTGCCAGCAAACCGCAGGGGGCGCGAAAGACTGAAGCTTTCTTT
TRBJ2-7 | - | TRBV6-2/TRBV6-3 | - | CASSLWGQGEQYF | TGTGCCAGCAGCCTTTGGGGCCAGGGGGAGCAGTACTTC
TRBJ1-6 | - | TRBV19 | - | CASGDGAGYNSPLHF | TGTGCCAGTGGGGACGGGGCGGGATATAATTCACCCCTCCACTTT
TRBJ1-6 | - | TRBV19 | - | CASSQDNSPLHF | TGTGCCAGTAGTCAGGATAATTCACCCCTCCACTTT
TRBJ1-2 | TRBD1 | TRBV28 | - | CASSSGTGKAYGYTF | TGTGCCAGCAGTTCCGGGACAGGGAAGGCCTATGGCTACACCTTC